This passage covers 10 T cell receptor beta chains from one sample sequenced in a study of beta chain features in type 1 diabetes. Investigators reverse transcribed all isolated RNA, so they sequenced expressed TCRB transcripts. Here immunoSEQ multiplex PCR was the method, and the copy in TCRdb shows in-frame clones only, minus some. This table has about 290,000 clones, approximately 8% appearing once. Sequenced material: central memory CD4+ T cells from blood. Receptor source: a woman under 30 in good health.

This clone has only a few counts. V usage is TRBV18 and J usage is TRBJ2-1; D unclear. The CDR3 length is 16 residues. Between the trimmed V and J ends, which lost 0 bases and 6 bases, there was a span of 15 bases. The germline V gene encodes CDR1 KGHSH and CDR2 LQKENI. Here the CDR3 reads CASSPPSRLLINEQFF. The CDR3 nucleotides are TGTGCCAGCTCACCACCCTCGCGATTGCTGATCAATGAGCAGTTCTTC.

This clone was detected once. The rearrangement links TRBV7-8 to TRBJ2-2; D gene ambiguous. CDR1 is SGHVS and CDR2 is FQNEAQ in the germline V gene. Trimming removed 1 base from V and 3 bases from J, with 9 bases in between. The CDR3 totals 15 residues. The CDR3 here is CASSLVSADTGELFF. CDR3 nucleotide sequence: TGTGCCAGCAGCTTAGTCTCTGCGGACACCGGGGAGCTGTTTTTT.

This clone came up a few times. This chain links TRBV11-3 with TRBJ1-1; TRBD1 is a possible D gene (5 bases). This CDR3 has 15 amino acids. Germline V gene data show CDR1 as SGHNT and CDR2 as YENEEA. V lost 4 bases and J 4 bases, leaving 16 bases between the germline ends. The CDR3, as DNA: TGTGCCAGCAGCTCTAGTTCGGGGGGACGCACTGAAGCTTTCTTT. This gives the protein CASSSSSGGRTEAFF.

This clone was observed a handful of times. V is TRBV10-3 and J is TRBJ1-2; D gene unclear. Germline-derived CDR1 and CDR2 are ENHRY and SYGVKD. Trimming took off 8 bases at V and 5 bases at J, with 15 bases between the two ends. The CDR3 is 13 residues long. The CDR3 coding sequence is TGTGCCATCGGGAGTGAGTGGAGGTATGGCTACACCTTC. Translating gives CAIGSEWRYGYTF.

This chain links TRBV27 with TRBJ2-1, with TRBD2 identical over 10 bases. There are 15 residues in the CDR3. Germline-derived CDR1 and CDR2 are MNHEY and SMNVEV (reference sequence). V was pared by 7 bases and J by 6 bases, with 9 bases of the junction left unmatched. CDR3 DNA: TGTGCCAGCACCGAATTAGCGGGGGGACGCAATGAGCAGTTCTTC. Its protein product is CASTELAGGRNEQFF.

This clone turned up a few times. The V call is TRBV27, the J call TRBJ2-1; D might be TRBD2 (5 bases). The CDR3 contains 14 residues. The V end lost 4 bases, the J end lost 6 bases, and 13 bases lay between the germline ends. Germline V CDR1 and CDR2: MNHEY, SMNVEV (reference sequence). CDR3: CASSSSKEGNEQFF. The CDR3 coding sequence is TGTGCCAGCAGTTCAAGTAAAGAGGGCAATGAGCAGTTCTTC.

This clone was seen a handful of times. V is TRBV15 and J is TRBJ2-3; the D is unclear. Germline CDR1 and CDR2: LNHNV and YYDKDF (reference sequence). Trimming removed 2 bases at V and 3 bases at J, with 12 bases between. The CDR3 loop spans 15 amino acids. Here the CDR3 reads CATSRSRTITDTQYF. The CDR3 nucleotides read TGTGCCACCAGCAGATCTCGTACAATTACAGATACGCAGTATTTT.

V and J are TRBV18 and TRBJ2-1; 11 nucleotides agree with TRBD2. The ends lost 6 bases at V and 7 bases at J; junction bases unmatched: 20. This CDR3 is 19 amino acids long. Germline CDR1 KGHSH, CDR2 LQKENI. CDR3 coding DNA: TGTGCCAGCTCTCTGGGGGACAGTCCACTAGCGGGAGATGTTAATGAGCAGTTCTTC. Translated: CASSLGDSPLAGDVNEQFF.

This clone was found a few times. The V and J genes are TRBV4-3 and TRBJ1-1; tentatively, D is TRBD1 (6 bases). This CDR3 contains 14 residues. CDR1 and CDR2 from the germline V gene are LGHNA and YSLEER. V shed 6 bases and J shed 5 bases, with 16 bases lying between them. This CDR3 reads CASRPQGTGTEAFF. The CDR3 DNA follows: TGCGCCAGCAGACCTCAGGGGACCGGGACTGAAGCTTTCTTT.

The chain uses TRBV7-9 and TRBJ2-1, with 12 nucleotides matching TRBD2. Germline lookup yields CDR1 SEHNR and CDR2 FQNEAQ (reference sequence). The CDR3 consists of 16 residues. Trimming cost V 5 bases and J 7 bases; bases outside gene matches: 9. The CDR3 protein is CASSPTGTSGLNEQFF. CDR3 DNA: TGTGCCAGCAGCCCGACCGGGACTAGCGGGTTAAATGAGCAGTTCTTC.